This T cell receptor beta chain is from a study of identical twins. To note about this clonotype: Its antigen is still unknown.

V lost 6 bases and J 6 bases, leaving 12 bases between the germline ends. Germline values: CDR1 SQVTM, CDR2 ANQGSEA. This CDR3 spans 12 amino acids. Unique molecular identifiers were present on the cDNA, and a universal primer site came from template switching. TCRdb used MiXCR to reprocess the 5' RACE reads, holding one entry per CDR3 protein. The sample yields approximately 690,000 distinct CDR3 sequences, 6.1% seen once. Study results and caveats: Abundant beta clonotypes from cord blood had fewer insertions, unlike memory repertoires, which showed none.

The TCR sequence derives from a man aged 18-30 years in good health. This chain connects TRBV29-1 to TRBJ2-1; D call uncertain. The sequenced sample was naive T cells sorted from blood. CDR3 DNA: TGCAGCGTAAGTTCTCGGGTCAATGAGCAGTTCTTC. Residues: CSVSSRVNEQFF.